One and the same sample provided the 20 T cell receptor beta chains below, sequenced in a study of ipilimumab plus nivolumab after autologous stem cell transplantation. Data came from immunoSEQ multiplex PCR; TCRdb stores just in-frame clones and leaves some out. Altogether 20,000 to 25,000 clones are present, 77% being singletons, with the ten largest covering roughly 20%. This sample comprised PBMCs, obtained in a trial of ipilimumab plus nivolumab as post-transplant consolidation. The receptors were sampled from a male donor with diffuse large B-cell lymphoma.

The chain is built from TRBV5-4 and TRBJ1-5, with 8 nucleotides matching TRBD1. The CDR3 contains 15 residues. The germline CDR1 and CDR2 sequences are SGHNT and YYREEE (reference sequence). Losses at the gene ends were 2 bases for V and 4 bases for J; bases not matched to a gene: 5. The DNA for the CDR3 is TGTGCCAGCAGCTTAGGTAGACAGGGGAATCAGCCCCAGCATTTT. Amino acid sequence: CASSLGRQGNQPQHF.

V gene TRBV19 combines with J gene TRBJ2-7; a possible D gene is TRBD1 (6 bases). Trimming removed 1 base at V and 3 bases at J, with 10 bases between. This CDR3 spans 14 amino acids. Per germline, CDR1 LNHDA and CDR2 SQIVND (reference sequence). CDR3 residues: CASSIGVRGYEQYF. In DNA, the CDR3 is TGTGCCAGTAGTATAGGCGTCAGGGGCTACGAGCAGTACTTC.

The J gene is TRBJ2-1, the V gene TRBV11-2; D gene uncertain. CDR1 SGHAT and CDR2 FQNNGV come from the germline V gene. The CDR3 has 11 amino acids. V dropped 3 bases and J dropped 8 bases, with 5 bases sitting between them. The CDR3 nucleotides read TGTGCCAGCAGCTTTTATTATGAGCAGTTCTTC. Translating gives CASSFYYEQFF.

This chain connects TRBV10-1 to TRBJ2-1; no firm D call. In germline, CDR1 is WNHNN, CDR2 SYGVQD (reference sequence). This CDR3 contains 14 residues. Trimming cost V 10 bases and J 6 bases, with 19 bases left between them. The CDR3 nucleotides read TGCGCCACTCCTGAAGGCGAAACAGTCAATGAGCAGTTCTTC. Its protein is CATPEGETVNEQFF.

V and J are TRBV4-1 and TRBJ2-7; TRBD2 matches 8 bases. The CDR3 has 17 amino acids. Per the germline V gene, CDR1 is MGHRA and CDR2 is YSYEKL. Losses at the gene ends were 2 bases for V and 2 bases for J; bases not matched to a gene: 11. Here the CDR3 reads CASSQSALRGGPYEQYF. CDR3 sequence (DNA): TGCGCCAGCAGCCAAAGCGCCCTACGGGGGGGGCCCTACGAGCAGTACTTC.

This clone was picked up many times. This chain joins TRBV28 and TRBJ2-5; possible D gene TRBD2, 5 bases. Germline V gene lookup returns CDR1 MDHEN and CDR2 SYDVKM. This CDR3 region has 17 residues. V lost 4 bases and J lost 2, with 20 bases in between. CDR3 residues: CASSWAYRGSAQETQYF. As DNA, the CDR3 is TGTGCCAGCAGTTGGGCCTATCGGGGATCGGCACAAGAGACCCAGTACTTC.

The chain has TRBV18 and TRBJ2-1, with TRBD1 matching over 12 bases. The J segment lost 7 bases and the V segment lost 4 bases, leaving 20 bases of the junction unmatched. This CDR3 is built from 20 residues. The V gene's germline CDR1 is KGHSH and CDR2 LQKENI. For the CDR3, the DNA is TGTGCCAGCTCACTGGGGACAGGGGGCGAACTAAAAACAAATTATAATGAGCAGTTCTTC. It specifies CASSLGTGGELKTNYNEQFF.

The CDR3 protein is CASSELLAGGGANVLTF. Written as DNA, the CDR3 is TGCGCCAGCAGTGAGTTACTAGCGGGGGGTGGGGCCAACGTCCTGACTTTC. The chain joins TRBV10-2 to TRBJ2-6, with 12 bases that match TRBD2. Germline V gene sequence: CDR1 WSHSY, CDR2 SAAADI. The CDR3 is 17 residues long. J gave up 3 bases and V 1 base, and 1 base lay outside the gene matches.

The gene calls are TRBV7-9 and TRBJ2-7; 8 bases match TRBD1. Germline-derived CDR1 and CDR2 are SEHNR and FQNEAQ (reference sequence). The CDR3 is 18 residues long. J was trimmed by 2 bases and V by 5 bases; bases with no gene match: 17. In DNA, the CDR3 is TGTGCCAGCAGCGGGGAATACCGGGACAGGCCCTTTGCCTACGAGCAGTACTTC. This sequence encodes CASSGEYRDRPFAYEQYF.

The chain couples TRBV11-3 to TRBJ2-7; TRBD1 is a possible D gene (5 bases). V was shortened by 5 bases and J by 2 bases, with 10 bases between the two germline ends. CDR1 is SGHNT and CDR2 is YENEEA in the germline V gene. This CDR3 comprises 13 residues. The CDR3 DNA reads as TGTGCCAGCAGCGACAGTACTACCTACGAGCAGTACTTC. Protein sequence: CASSDSTTYEQYF.

This chain joins TRBV9 and TRBJ2-1; possibly TRBD2 for D (6 bases). Trimming took off 0 bases at V and 2 bases at J, with 12 bases between the two ends. Germline V lookup: CDR1 SGDLS, CDR2 YYNGEE. The CDR3 has 16 residues. CDR3 loop: CASSVEVTGAYNEQFF. The CDR3 DNA reads TGTGCCAGCAGCGTAGAAGTTACGGGGGCCTACAATGAGCAGTTCTTC.

The sample holds one count of this clone. This chain connects TRBV27 to TRBJ2-1, with TRBD1 as a possible D gene (7 bases). Per the germline V gene, CDR1 is MNHEY and CDR2 is SMNVEV (reference sequence). V lost 5 bases and J 4 bases, leaving 12 bases between the germline ends. This CDR3 comprises 14 residues. CDR3 residues: CASSPRDRYNEQFF. The CDR3 nucleotides read TGTGCCAGCAGTCCGCGGGACAGATACAATGAGCAGTTCTTC.

V gene TRBV30 combines with J gene TRBJ2-7; D remains unclear. This CDR3 has 11 amino acids. Germline V CDR1 and CDR2: GTSNPN, SVGIG (reference sequence). The V gene lost 4 bases and the J gene lost 10 bases, with 14 bases spanning the gap. CDR3 amino acids: CAWKLGGEQYF. Here the CDR3 DNA reads TGTGCCTGGAAGTTAGGTGGGGAACAGTACTTC.

V and J are TRBV11-1 and TRBJ2-5, with 10 bases matching TRBD2. This CDR3 is built from 17 residues. The V gene's germline CDR1 is SGHAT and CDR2 FQDESV (reference sequence). The V segment lost 2 bases and the J segment 5 bases; nucleotides outside the gene matches: 11. The CDR3 DNA is TGTGCCAGCAGCTTATTACCGGGACTAGCGACTTGGGAGACCCAGTACTTC. This codes for CASSLLPGLATWETQYF.

This chain joins TRBV2 and TRBJ2-7; 7 positions match TRBD1. J lost 9 bases, V lost 7 bases, and 12 bases had no gene match. This CDR3 comprises 13 residues. CDR1 is SNHLY, CDR2 FYNNEI, per germline. This CDR3 reads CASKWSPRDRQYF. The CDR3 DNA sequence: TGTGCCAGCAAGTGGAGCCCCCGGGACAGGCAGTACTTC.

The V call is TRBV2, the J call TRBJ2-7, with D hard to call. V lost 8 bases, J lost 4 bases, and 9 bases lay in between. Germline CDR1 reads SNHLY; CDR2 reads FYNNEI. The CDR3 is 11 residues long. The CDR3 DNA sequence: TGTGCCAGCGACCTTATGTACGAGCAGTACTTC. Its protein is CASDLMYEQYF.

The chain carries TRBV19 and TRBJ2-7; D is possibly TRBD1 or TRBD2 (6 bases each). CDR1 is LNHDA, CDR2 SQIVND, per germline (reference sequence). This CDR3 region has 16 residues. The V and J ends lost 4 bases and 5 bases respectively, with 21 bases between them. CDR3 amino acids: CASSNQPKGGSHEQYF. The CDR3 DNA is TGTGCCAGTAGTAACCAACCTAAGGGGGGATCGCACGAGCAGTACTTC.

This clone was detected once. The CDR3 sequence: CASSLGGGRTGELFF. CDR3 DNA: TGTGCCAGCAGCTTAGGCGGGGGGCGGACCGGGGAGCTGTTTTTT. This chain connects TRBV7-2 to TRBJ2-2, with TRBD2 matching over 8 bases. The CDR3 consists of 15 residues. J gave up 5 bases and V 1 base, and 3 bases lay outside the gene matches. CDR1 SGHTA and CDR2 FQGNSA come from the germline V gene.

The V gene is TRBV30, the J gene TRBJ2-7, with 7 positions matching TRBD1. J was trimmed by 4 bases and V by 2 bases; bases with no gene match: 5. The CDR3 is 13 amino acids. Germline V lookup: CDR1 GTSNPN, CDR2 SVGIG (reference sequence). CDR3 DNA: TGTGCCTGGAGTCGACAGGGCCAGTACGAGCAGTACTTC. Amino acid sequence: CAWSRQGQYEQYF.

The rearrangement uses TRBV2 and TRBJ2-5, with a weak D call TRBD2 (7 bases). The V gene lost 7 bases and the J gene lost 5 bases, with 23 bases spanning the gap. The CDR3 runs 16 residues. Germline V gene lookup returns CDR1 SNHLY and CDR2 FYNNEI. The CDR3 loop is CASIGGWGGLSETQYF. CDR3 DNA: TGTGCCAGCATTGGAGGGTGGGGGGGCCTGTCCGAGACCCAGTACTTC.